This T cell receptor (beta chain) stems from a study of T cell changes during pregnancy in multiple sclerosis. Using immunoSEQ multiplex PCR, the repertoire was profiled, and TCRdb retains in-frame clones only, with some absent. The table has 50,000 or so clones, 90% to 95% seen once. Trimming removed 2 bases from V and 4 bases from J, with 9 bases in between. CDR3 size: 14 residues. Germline assignment: CDR1 MDHEN and CDR2 SYDVKM. The sequence derives from a female donor with multiple sclerosis, enrolled in a pregnancy study. Sequences were derived from peripheral blood, sampled in the third trimester of pregnancy. J is TRBJ2-1 and V is TRBV28; tentatively, D is TRBD2 (5 bases). The CDR3, as DNA: TGTGCCAGCAGTTTAGGACTCGGATACAATGAGCAGTTCTTC. Translation: CASSLGLGYNEQFF.